One sample yielded the 29 T cell receptor beta chains listed below, sequenced in a study of regulatory T cells. The primer mix had 52 TRBV and 13 TRBJ primers. Measured with immunoSEQ multiplex PCR; TCRdb has only the in-frame clones, and not every one. Among 20,000 to 25,000 clones listed, under 95% were seen once. Sequencing was done on a sample of CD8+ T cells sorted from blood. The receptors were sampled from a child under 10 years old with CD3G deficiency.

The chain uses TRBV7-8 and TRBJ2-7, with TRBD1 as a possible D gene (5 bases). CDR1 is SGHVS and CDR2 is FQNEAQ in the germline V gene. CDR3 size: 16 residues. V was clipped by 0 bases and J by 0 bases, with 12 bases between them. The CDR3 spells CASSLAGPDSSYEQYF. CDR3 coding DNA: TGTGCCAGCAGCTTAGCGGGGCCGGATAGCTCCTACGAGCAGTACTTC.

The chain carries TRBV28 and TRBJ2-1; 12 bases fit TRBD1. CDR3 size: 16 residues. V trimming: 6 bases; J trimming: 9 bases; junction bases outside the gene matches: 12. The germline V gene has CDR1 MDHEN and CDR2 SYDVKM. The CDR3 loop is CASSSATGTGGTEQFF. The DNA of the CDR3 is TGTGCCAGCAGCTCCGCGACCGGGACAGGGGGCACTGAGCAGTTCTTC.

V gene TRBV28 combines with J gene TRBJ2-7, with D possibly matching TRBD2 (6 bases). Germline CDR1 reads MDHEN; CDR2 reads SYDVKM. The V gene lost 7 bases and the J gene lost 0 bases, with 10 bases spanning the gap. The CDR3 runs to 13 residues. CDR3 nucleotide sequence: TGTGCCAGCAATGCGGGGATCTCCTACGAGCAGTACTTC. Encoded protein: CASNAGISYEQYF.

Written as DNA, the CDR3 is TGTGCCAGCAGTTTAGCGACAGGGGATGGGGCCAACGTCCTGACTTTC. This sequence encodes CASSLATGDGANVLTF. The rearrangement joins TRBV28 to TRBJ2-6; 8 nucleotides align to TRBD1. The CDR3 contains 16 residues. The germline gives CDR1 MDHEN, CDR2 SYDVKM. Germline trimming cut 2 bases from V and 3 bases from J; bases unmatched to any gene: 3.

The chain carries TRBV28 and TRBJ2-2; possibly TRBD1 for D (5 bases). Deletions cut 2 bases from V and 4 bases from J, with 14 bases between. CDR1 is MDHEN and CDR2 is SYDVKM in the germline V gene. The CDR3 is 16 amino acids. The DNA for the CDR3 is TGTGCCAGCAGTTTAGCACACGAAAGGGGCACCGGGGAGCTGTTTTTT. Translating gives CASSLAHERGTGELFF.

The V call is TRBV6-1, the J call TRBJ2-7; D uncertain. Looked up from germline, CDR1 is MNHNS and CDR2 is SASEGT. This CDR3 has 16 amino acids. V lost 2 bases and J lost 0, with 14 bases in between. CDR3 DNA: TGTGCCAGCAGTGAACCCTTTGGCGGTAGCTCCTACGAGCAGTACTTC. This codes for CASSEPFGGSSYEQYF.

V and J are TRBV30 and TRBJ2-1; D uncertain. V dropped 2 bases and J dropped 7 bases, with 6 bases sitting between them. Germline-derived CDR1 and CDR2 are GTSNPN and SVGIG (reference sequence). The length of the CDR3 is 11 residues. CDR3 nucleotides: TGTGCCTGGAGTTCCGGGAATGAGCAGTTCTTC. Amino acid sequence: CAWSSGNEQFF.

The chain couples TRBV4-1 to TRBJ2-5, with 7 bases that match TRBD2. Losses at the gene ends were 1 base for V and 2 bases for J; bases not matched to a gene: 7. This CDR3 region has 16 residues. Germline CDR1 is MGHRA and CDR2 is YSYEKL. CDR3 in amino acids: CASSQVAGEIQETQYF. CDR3 nucleotide sequence: TGCGCCAGCAGCCAAGTGGCGGGAGAGATTCAAGAGACCCAGTACTTC.

The chain joins TRBV28 to TRBJ2-5, with unresolved D. The ends were cut back, 5 bases at V and 2 bases at J, with 18 bases in the middle. This CDR3 has 16 residues. Germline CDR1 is MDHEN and CDR2 is SYDVKM. The CDR3 nucleotides are TGTGCCAGCAGTCCTCCGGAATGGGCAGAACAAGAGACCCAGTACTTC. Its protein product is CASSPPEWAEQETQYF.

The chain carries TRBV28 and TRBJ2-1; D uncertain. This CDR3 region has 14 residues. Trimming stripped 5 bases from V and 5 bases from J, with 13 bases between. Germline CDR1 is MDHEN and CDR2 is SYDVKM. DNA for the CDR3: TGTGCCAGCAGTCTTGTCCCACCCCACAATGAGCAGTTCTTC. It is translated as CASSLVPPHNEQFF.

The chain links TRBV5-1 to TRBJ2-6, with D possibly TRBD2 on 6 matching bases. The length of the CDR3 is 14 residues. Germline CDR1 reads SGHRS; CDR2 reads YFSETQ. The ends were cut back, 10 bases at V and 2 bases at J, with 13 bases in the middle. CDR3 protein: CASSRGTGANVLTF. CDR3 in DNA: TGCGCCTCCAGCCGGGGGACTGGGGCCAACGTCCTGACTTTC.

The chain is built from TRBV10-3 and TRBJ2-3; 11 positions match TRBD2. Germline V gives CDR1 ENHRY, CDR2 SYGVKD. J lost 3 bases, V lost 4 bases, and 0 bases had no gene match. The CDR3 consists of 14 residues. The CDR3 spells CAISGTSGTDTQYF. In DNA form, the CDR3 reads TGTGCCATCAGTGGGACTAGCGGGACAGATACGCAGTATTTT.

This chain connects TRBV28 to TRBJ2-3; D is possibly TRBD2 (5 bases). CDR3 size: 15 residues. Germline V CDR1 and CDR2: MDHEN, SYDVKM. V was shortened by 3 bases and J by 0 bases, with 10 bases between the two germline ends. The CDR3 loop reads CASSFRAESTDTQYF. The CDR3 region has the DNA TGTGCCAGCAGTTTTAGAGCGGAGAGCACAGATACGCAGTATTTT.

The V gene is TRBV4-1, the J gene TRBJ2-7; the D call may be TRBD1 or TRBD2 (7 bases each). Trimming removed 2 bases from V and 3 bases from J, with 14 bases in between. The V gene's germline CDR1 is MGHRA and CDR2 YSYEKL. The CDR3 consists of 15 residues. The DNA for the CDR3 is TGCGCCAGCAGCCAAACTCCAGGGGGGGACTACGAGCAGTACTTC. This sequence encodes CASSQTPGGDYEQYF.

The V and J genes are TRBV27 and TRBJ1-1; D call uncertain. The CDR3 totals 13 residues. V was clipped by 3 bases and J by 5 bases, with 10 bases between them. Germline V gene lookup returns CDR1 MNHEY and CDR2 SMNVEV (reference sequence). CDR3 protein: CASSLSVGTEAFF. CDR3 DNA sequence: TGTGCCAGCAGTTTGAGTGTCGGGACTGAAGCTTTCTTT.

This chain uses TRBV28 with TRBJ2-5; D possibly matches TRBD1 or TRBD2 (5 bases each). Deletions cut 3 bases from V and 2 bases from J, with 10 bases between. The germline V gene has CDR1 MDHEN and CDR2 SYDVKM. This CDR3 is built from 14 residues. Written as DNA, the CDR3 is TGTGCCAGCAGTTTTCGAGGGGAACAAGAGACCCAGTACTTC. Protein product: CASSFRGEQETQYF.

The J gene is TRBJ2-7, the V gene TRBV28, with 11 nucleotides matching TRBD2. Germline-derived CDR1 and CDR2 are MDHEN and SYDVKM. This CDR3 spans 16 amino acids. J was trimmed by 5 bases and V by 5 bases; bases with no gene match: 11. In DNA, the CDR3 is TGTGCCAGCAGTCCGATCGGACTAGCGGGTATCGACGAGCAGTACTTC. Translated: CASSPIGLAGIDEQYF. Variable domain in full (rest from reference TRBV28 and TRBJ2-7): DVKVTQSSRYLVKRTGEKVFLECVQDMDHENMFWYRQDPGLGLRLIYFSYDVKMKEKGDIPEGYSVSREKKERFSLILESASTNQTSMYLCASSPIGLAGIDEQYFGPGTRLTVT.

The chain employs TRBV6-1 and TRBJ2-7, with 10 bases aligning to TRBD1. The CDR3 totals 14 residues. With V trimmed by 4 bases and J by 3 bases, 3 bases remained unmatched. Germline assignment: CDR1 MNHNS and CDR2 SASEGT. Here the CDR3 reads CASSGWTGGYEQYF. For the CDR3, the DNA is TGTGCCAGCAGTGGTTGGACAGGGGGCTACGAGCAGTACTTC.

The chain links TRBV7-8 to TRBJ1-1, with TRBD1 matching over 8 bases. The CDR3 totals 14 residues. V lost 1 base to trimming and J lost 5 bases; unmatched junction nucleotides: 3. Germline V CDR1 and CDR2: SGHVS, FQNEAQ. The CDR3 region is CASSLGQGATEAFF. In DNA, the CDR3 is TGTGCCAGCAGCTTAGGGCAGGGGGCGACTGAAGCTTTCTTT.

The J gene is TRBJ2-1, the V gene TRBV28; D uncertain. V was shortened by 1 base and J by 4 bases, with 5 bases between the two germline ends. CDR1 is MDHEN and CDR2 is SYDVKM in the germline V gene. The length of the CDR3 is 13 residues. The CDR3 spells CASSLSAYNEQFF. The CDR3 DNA follows: TGTGCCAGCAGTTTATCAGCTTACAATGAGCAGTTCTTC. The variable domain in full, completed from reference TRBV28 and TRBJ2-1, reads DVKVTQSSRYLVKRTGEKVFLECVQDMDHENMFWYRQDPGLGLRLIYFSYDVKMKEKGDIPEGYSVSREKKERFSLILESASTNQTSMYLCASSLSAYNEQFFGPGTRLTVL.

The chain uses TRBV7-8 and TRBJ1-6; D remains ambiguous. Germline V gives CDR1 SGHVS, CDR2 FQNEAQ. Trimming removed 5 bases at V and 7 bases at J, with 12 bases between. The CDR3 extends over 14 amino acids. CDR3 DNA sequence: TGTGCCAGCAGCCCTTTCCTGGGGAATTCACCCCTCCACTTT. Protein product: CASSPFLGNSPLHF.

CDR3 DNA sequence: TGTGCCAGCAGTCTACGGACAGGGGGAAGTCCGGGCTACGAGCAGTACTTC. Its protein is CASSLRTGGSPGYEQYF. The chain links TRBV28 to TRBJ2-7, with TRBD1 matching 10 bases. Germline values: CDR1 MDHEN, CDR2 SYDVKM. The V and J ends lost 5 bases and 3 bases, in that order; junction bases with no gene match: 13. The CDR3 has 17 amino acids.

The chain is built from TRBV6-6 and TRBJ2-1; D gene unclear. CDR1 and CDR2 (germline): MNHNY, SVGAGI (reference sequence). The V gene lost 6 bases and the J gene lost 9 bases, with 9 bases spanning the gap. CDR3 size: 11 residues. This CDR3 reads CASRESIEQFF. The CDR3 nucleotides read TGTGCCAGCAGGGAGTCAATTGAGCAGTTCTTC.

The chain uses TRBV10-3 and TRBJ2-3, with a weak D call TRBD2 (6 bases). CDR1 is ENHRY and CDR2 is SYGVKD in the germline V gene. CDR3 length: 15 amino acids. Deletions cut 3 bases from V and 5 bases from J, with 15 bases between. This CDR3 is CAISDTAVGGDTQYF. For the CDR3, the DNA is TGTGCCATCAGTGATACAGCGGTGGGGGGAGATACGCAGTATTTT.

This clone occurred once. The identical CDR3 is also encoded by other nucleotide sequences in the sample. The rearrangement joins TRBV19 to TRBJ2-6; D gene unclear. Deletions cut 4 bases from V and 0 bases from J, with 7 bases between. Germline CDR1 is LNHDA and CDR2 is SQIVND (reference sequence). This CDR3 is built from 15 residues. The CDR3 spells CASSTDGSGANVLTF. The DNA for the CDR3 is TGTGCCAGTAGTACCGATGGCTCTGGGGCCAACGTCCTGACTTTC.

The chain combines TRBV28 with TRBJ2-7; TRBD2 agrees at 9 bases. The trim removed 4 bases at V and 6 bases at J, leaving 7 bases unmatched. Germline CDR1 reads MDHEN; CDR2 reads SYDVKM. The CDR3 extends over 14 amino acids. CDR3 coding DNA: TGTGCCAGCAGTTCCGTCGGACTAGCGCCCGAGCAGTACTTC. Translated, it gives CASSSVGLAPEQYF. The full variable domain, with the rest looked up from reference TRBV28 and TRBJ2-7, is DVKVTQSSRYLVKRTGEKVFLECVQDMDHENMFWYRQDPGLGLRLIYFSYDVKMKEKGDIPEGYSVSREKKERFSLILESASTNQTSMYLCASSSVGLAPEQYFGPGTRLTVT.

This clone was detected once. Here the CDR3 reads CARDRDQPYLNTEAFF. DNA of the CDR3: TGTGCCAGAGACAGGGACCAACCTTACCTGAACACTGAAGCTTTCTTT. This chain uses TRBV6-4 with TRBJ1-1; 7 bases agree with TRBD1. CDR3 length: 16 residues. With 9 bases clipped from V and 0 bases from J, the junction kept 13 bases outside the gene matches. CDR1 is MRHNA and CDR2 is SNTAGT in the germline V gene.

This chain links TRBV28 with TRBJ1-4, with D perhaps TRBD1 (5 bases). CDR3 length: 16 amino acids. From germline, CDR1 is MDHEN and CDR2 SYDVKM. The V end was cut by 3 bases, the J end by 5 bases, with 16 bases between. The CDR3 DNA reads TGTGCCAGCAGTTTTGGCCTCGCAGGGTTCAATGAAAAACTGTTTTTT. It is translated as CASSFGLAGFNEKLFF.

The chain is built from TRBV5-1 and TRBJ2-1; 8 bases line up with TRBD2. CDR1 is SGHRS and CDR2 is YFSETQ in the germline V gene. CDR3 length: 13 amino acids. After removal of 5 bases from V and 6 bases from J, the junction contained 4 bases not matched to a gene. Written as DNA, the CDR3 is TGCGCCAGCAGGACGGGAGGGGGCAATGAGCAGTTCTTC. Encoded protein: CASRTGGGNEQFF.